These 15 T cell receptor beta chains were all obtained from the same sample, sequenced in a study of beta chain features in type 1 diabetes. These TCRs' antigens remain unknown. TCRB transcripts that were expressed got sequenced, as all of the isolated RNA had been reverse transcribed. Data came from immunoSEQ multiplex PCR; TCRdb stores just in-frame clones and leaves some out. This table has 600,000 to 750,000 clones, about an eighth appearing once. Study results and limitations: Among all four CD4+ subsets, Type 1 diabetes patients had TCRB CDR3s that were moderately but significantly shorter.

The sequenced material came from naive CD4+ T cells from blood. The receptor set was obtained from a man aged 25 to 45 with type 1 diabetes.

This clone was counted only a few times. Here the CDR3 DNA reads TGTGCTAGTGGTTTGGTACTAGCGGGGGACTTCCAAGAGACCCAGTACTTC. This encodes CASGLVLAGDFQETQYF. The gene calls are TRBV12-5 and TRBJ2-5, with 11 bases lining up with TRBD2. Germline lookup yields CDR1 LGHNT and CDR2 FRNRAP. V gave up 0 bases and J gave up 1 base; unmatched junction bases: 4. CDR3 length equals 17 residues.

The chain links TRBV29-1 to TRBJ1-2, with 7 nucleotides matching TRBD1. The CDR3 contains 12 residues. V shed 6 bases, J shed 5 bases, and the junction held 6 bases outside the gene matches. Germline CDR1 and CDR2: SQVTM and ANQGSEA. The CDR3 here is CSVRQGEYGYTF. CDR3 nucleotides: TGCAGCGTCCGACAGGGAGAGTATGGCTACACCTTC.

This clone was observed a few times. The chain recombines TRBV28 with TRBJ2-3, with 12 bases identical to TRBD2. V lost 2 bases to trimming and J lost 3 bases; unmatched junction nucleotides: 6. Germline values: CDR1 MDHEN, CDR2 SYDVKM. The length of the CDR3 is 17 residues. In nucleotides, the CDR3 is TGTGCCAGCAGTTTACGACTAGCGGGGGCTAGGACAGATACGCAGTATTTT. Residues: CASSLRLAGARTDTQYF.

In this sample, this clone turned up a few times. V gene TRBV29-1 combines with J gene TRBJ2-5; TRBD1 matches at 8 bases. Germline trimming cut 5 bases from V and 2 bases from J; bases unmatched to any gene: 1. Germline V gives CDR1 SQVTM, CDR2 ANQGSEA. The CDR3 spans 12 residues. The CDR3 sequence is CSVRDRQETQYF. The CDR3 DNA is TGCAGCGTTCGGGACAGGCAAGAGACCCAGTACTTC.

This clone has a handful of counts. V is TRBV10-3 and J is TRBJ1-6; D may be TRBD1 (6 bases). Germline V CDR1 and CDR2: ENHRY, SYGVKD. With 10 bases removed from V and 10 bases from J, the gap between germline ends came to 20 bases. The CDR3 covers 14 residues. The CDR3 loop is CATQRGEVESPLHF. The DNA for the CDR3 is TGTGCCACTCAAAGGGGGGAGGTTGAGTCACCCCTCCACTTT.

In its sample, this clone was seen a few times. The J gene is TRBJ2-1, the V gene TRBV5-1, with TRBD2 identical over 13 bases. The V segment lost 4 bases and the J segment 9 bases; nucleotides outside the gene matches: 13. Germline CDR1 is SGHRS and CDR2 is YFSETQ. CDR3 length equals 17 residues. CDR3 region: CASSPRILAGGHSEQFF. CDR3 nucleotide sequence: TGCGCCAGCAGCCCCCGCATACTAGCGGGGGGGCATTCTGAGCAGTTCTTC.

The V and J genes are TRBV4-3 and TRBJ2-3, with 10 bases matching TRBD2. This CDR3 spans 17 amino acids. Germline V gene sequence: CDR1 LGHNA, CDR2 YSLEER. V gave up 0 bases and J gave up 5 bases; unmatched junction bases: 8. CDR3 protein: CASSQDSLAGAGDTQYF. In nucleotides, the CDR3 is TGCGCCAGCAGCCAAGATAGCCTAGCGGGGGCGGGAGATACGCAGTATTTT.

This chain uses TRBV7-9 with TRBJ1-6, with no clear D. This CDR3 region has 12 residues. Germline lookup yields CDR1 SEHNR and CDR2 FQNEAQ (reference sequence). Trimming took 3 bases from V and 10 from J, leaving 7 bases between them. The CDR3: CASSFLRSPLHF. CDR3 nucleotides: TGTGCCAGCAGCTTCCTCAGGTCACCCCTCCACTTT. The whole variable domain, remainder taken from reference TRBV7-9 and TRBJ1-6, is DTGVSQNPRHKITKRGQNVTFRCDPISEHNRLYWYRQTLGQGPEFLTYFQNEAQLEKSRLLSDRFSAERPKGSFSTLEIQRTEQGDSAMYLCASSFLRSPLHFGNGTRLTVT.

This chain connects TRBV5-1 to TRBJ2-7, with D perhaps given as TRBD1 or TRBD2 (6 bases each). Germline CDR1 and CDR2: SGHRS and YFSETQ. V was clipped by 4 bases and J by 6 bases, with 20 bases between them. The CDR3 is 15 amino acids. The CDR3 loop is CASSIPQQGLSEQYF. CDR3 in DNA: TGCGCCAGCAGCATACCCCAACAGGGACTCTCCGAGCAGTACTTC.

This clone turned up a few times. V is TRBV29-1 and J is TRBJ2-7; 11 bases agree with TRBD1. Germline CDR1 SQVTM, CDR2 ANQGSEA. With V trimmed by 6 bases and J by 3 bases, 10 bases remained unmatched. This CDR3 is built from 15 residues. The CDR3 region is CSVLGTGTGGYEQYF. The CDR3 nucleotides read TGCAGCGTCCTCGGGACCGGGACAGGGGGCTACGAGCAGTACTTC.

About this clone itself: The sample contains more than one DNA sequence encoding this CDR3. CDR3 sequence: CASSLSGGQGSNQPQHF. DNA for the CDR3: TGTGCCAGCAGTTTATCGGGGGGGCAGGGGAGTAATCAGCCCCAGCATTTT. This chain links TRBV27 with TRBJ1-5; tentatively, D is TRBD1 (6 bases). CDR3 length: 17 amino acids. V gave up 0 bases and J gave up 4 bases, with 16 bases separating them. Germline loops: CDR1 MNHEY, CDR2 SMNVEV (reference sequence).

DNA for the CDR3: TGTGCCAGCAGTTTAGCAGGGGACCTGAACTATGGCTACACCTTC. As protein: CASSLAGDLNYGYTF. The chain combines TRBV6-6 with TRBJ1-2, with D possibly TRBD1 on 6 matching bases. Trimming cost V 4 bases and J 2 bases, with 14 bases left between them. This CDR3 is built from 15 residues. Germline V gene lookup returns CDR1 MNHNY and CDR2 SVGAGI (reference sequence).

This chain links TRBV29-1 with TRBJ2-2; D might be TRBD2 (5 bases). V lost 6 bases and J 0 bases, leaving 11 bases between the germline ends. From germline, CDR1 is SQVTM and CDR2 ANQGSEA. The CDR3 loop spans 14 amino acids. The DNA for the CDR3 is TGCAGCGTCGCCGAGGGAACGAACACCGGGGAGCTGTTTTTT. Its translation: CSVAEGTNTGELFF.

Only a few counts were recorded for this clone. The same CDR3 is also encoded by other DNA sequences in this sample. The J gene is TRBJ1-2, the V gene TRBV5-1; 7 bases map to TRBD1. From germline, CDR1 is SGHRS and CDR2 YFSETQ. The CDR3 covers 12 residues. The junction had 3 bases not matched to a gene; V was cut back by 2 bases and J by 8 bases. The CDR3 bases are TGCGCCAGCAGCTTAGACAGGGACGGCTACACCTTC. Amino acid sequence: CASSLDRDGYTF.

J is TRBJ2-5 and V is TRBV2, with 8 bases that match TRBD2. Germline V lookup: CDR1 SNHLY, CDR2 FYNNEI. Trimming took 3 bases from V and 2 from J; bases not matched to a gene: 2. This CDR3 contains 14 residues. The CDR3 DNA follows: TGTGCCAGCAGTGAGACTAGCGCTCAAGAGACCCAGTACTTC. Protein sequence: CASSETSAQETQYF.